These T cell receptor beta chains were read from a single sample in a study of blood T cell repertoires in COVID-19. Assay used: immunoSEQ multiplex PCR; TCRdb lists only in-frame clones, some missing. The data contain 150,000 to 200,000 clones, approximately 80% of them seen just once; the ten biggest clones take up about 15%. Sequences were obtained from peripheral blood. These receptors were obtained from a woman at least 80 years old with acute or convalescent COVID-19. Each CDR3 is given without its conserved first and last residue.

TRBV27 ASRGSRAQGYT
TRBV28 ASSNRDRVTYGYT
TRBV3-1/TRBV3-2 ASSQFTQENTGELF
TRBV30 AWSVSVVTGDEKLF
TRBV28 ASSLSAATNEKLF
TRBV19 ASSMSGNSYEQY
TRBV2 ASRHTTGGSFGYT
TRBV5-1 ASSLGQGITGELF
TRBV27 ASSRGSFTDTQY
TRBV10-1 ASSDRAGTDTQY
TRBV5-4 ASSPQTSGSYEQF
TRBV5-4 ASSFFDRGHTEAF
TRBV29-1 SVDGGGGGHTGELF
TRBV19 ASSGGRPNEKLF
TRBV3-1/TRBV3-2 ASSQTGNGGYT
TRBV30 AWSEGQLSYEQY